This T cell receptor (beta chain) stems from a study of blood T cell repertoires in COVID-19. Study overall: Nucleic acid was either cDNA or gDNA, and it came from T cells, B-cell-depleted T cells, or PBMCs.

V was shortened by 4 bases and J by 2 bases, with 11 bases between the two germline ends. The CDR3 has 14 amino acids. Germline V gene sequence: CDR1 SGHTA, CDR2 FQGNSA. Seattle-derived patients entered the study during active infection and were followed longitudinally. Per the original data handling: Amplification of reference gene primers provided the estimated nucleated cell counts. Profiled with immunoSEQ multiplex PCR; TCRdb holds only in-frame clones, not every one. Clone size and the V and J calls come from that table; the DNA yielded D and trimming. The table lists around 300,000 clones, approximately 88% of them singletons.

The clonotype was recovered from a woman aged 25 to 39 with COVID-19, enrolled during active disease. The sample consisted of peripheral blood. The V call is TRBV7-2, the J call TRBJ2-5; tentatively, D is TRBD2 (5 bases). This CDR3 is CASSWTGEQETQYF. CDR3 bases: TGTGCCAGCAGCTGGACTGGGGAGCAAGAGACCCAGTACTTC.